The T cell receptor (beta chain) described here comes from a study of metastatic and nonmetastatic thyroid tumors. Per the original methods: The authors used CDR3 differences across clinicopathological groups to build a distant-metastasis classifier for papillary thyroid cancer. Using MiXCR, TCRdb reanalyzed the PCR reads. V and J calls and clone size were set by TCRdb, not the authors. This table has around 26,000 clones, 20% to 25% appearing once. The V gene lost 4 bases and the J gene lost 8 bases, with 6 bases spanning the gap. This CDR3 contains 11 residues. Study conclusions and caveats: The reported finding was significantly higher TCR beta diversity in malignant thyroid tumors relative to benign nodules, in blood and tumor.

Not a single patient had been given any form of treatment at any point before undergoing thyroid surgery. In its sample, this clone was seen a few times. What it recognizes is unknown. The chain links TRBV12-3 or TRBV12-4 to TRBJ1-3, with a possible D match to TRBD1 (5 bases). The source is a female donor with papillary thyroid cancer or a benign thyroid nodule (not recorded which). Some clones in this sample may be carry-over from other donors' samples. The sample taken for sequencing was adjacent normal tissue. The CDR3 reads CASSSRDTIYF. The CDR3 nucleotides read TGTGCCAGCAGTTCCAGGGACACCATATATTTT.